The present TCR beta chain was sequenced within a study of cytomegalovirus exposure and HLA in healthy donors. General observations from the study: For TCR beta chains, V- and J-gene trimming was later linked to a missense DCLRE1C variant.

The sample holds one count of this clone. Its specificity is not known. In the PCR, 60 Vbeta and 13 Jbeta primers were used. The method was immunoSEQ multiplex PCR; TCRdb's version includes in-frame clones alone and lacks a portion of them. The table lists about 140,000 clones, 73% of them singletons, with approximately 15% in the top ten. Trimming at V came to 4 bases and at J to 4 bases, leaving 8 bases not matched to a gene. Germline V gives CDR1 SGHVS, CDR2 FNYEAQ. This CDR3 contains 15 residues. This TCR was sampled from a human donor in good health. The genes are TRBV7-6 and TRBJ2-5, with 8 bases matching TRBD1. The sequenced material came from PBMCs. This chain's CDR3 is CASSSGQGRRETQYF. The DNA for the CDR3 is TGTGCCAGCAGCTCAGGACAGGGCCGGAGAGAGACCCAGTACTTC.